These 11 T cell receptor beta chains were sequenced from one sample in a study of metastatic and nonmetastatic thyroid tumors. Thyroid surgery was preceded by no treatment in any patient. TCRdb re-called clones from the PCR reads using MiXCR. The top ten clones hold roughly 3.4% of a sample with tens of thousands of clones, more than 12% of them seen once. The sequenced sample was blood. The source of these receptors is a female donor with papillary thyroid cancer or a benign thyroid nodule (not recorded which). Some clones in this sample may be carry-over from other donors' samples.

The genes are TRBV5-1 and TRBJ1-2; D is unresolved. Germline CDR1 SGHRS, CDR2 YFSETQ. Trimming removed 0 bases at V and 2 bases at J, with 5 bases between. This CDR3 is built from 13 residues. CDR3 sequence reads: CASSLAGNYGYTF. The CDR3 DNA follows: TGCGCCAGCAGCTTGGCAGGAAACTATGGCTACACCTTC.

This clone was seen many times. V is TRBV15 and J is TRBJ2-3; D possibly corresponds to TRBD1 (7 bases). Germline assignment: CDR1 LNHNV and CDR2 YYDKDF (reference sequence). This CDR3 has 16 amino acids. V shed 1 base and J shed 3 bases, with 14 bases lying between them. The CDR3 sequence is CATSRVEGAVTDTQYF. CDR3 DNA: TGTGCCACCAGCAGAGTGGAGGGGGCTGTAACAGATACGCAGTATTTT. Supplemented by reference TRBV15 and TRBJ2-3, the full variable domain reads DAMVIQNPRYQVTQFGKPVTLSCSQTLNHNVMYWYQQKSSQAPKLLFHYYDKDFNNEADTPDNFQSRRPNTSFCFLDIRSPGLGDTAMYLCATSRVEGAVTDTQYFGPGTRLTVL.

This clone was counted many times. This CDR3 is CASSIIGMSTYEQYF. CDR3 coding DNA: TGTGCCAGTAGTATAATTGGGATGTCGACCTACGAGCAGTACTTC. The genes are TRBV19 and TRBJ2-7; D gene unclear. Germline V gives CDR1 LNHDA, CDR2 SQIVND (reference sequence). Trimming took 2 bases from V and 2 from J, leaving 13 bases between them. The CDR3 sequence is 15 residues long.

This clone was found many times. V gene TRBV6-4 combines with J gene TRBJ2-7; 10 bases line up with TRBD1. The germline V gene has CDR1 MRHNA and CDR2 SNTAGT. Trimming at V came to 6 bases and at J to 2 bases, leaving 4 bases not matched to a gene. CDR3 length equals 14 residues. Here the CDR3 DNA reads TGTGCCAGCAGCACCGGGACAGGGGCCTACGAGCAGTACTTC. Translation gives CASSTGTGAYEQYF.

This clone was recorded at least ten times. The J gene is TRBJ2-7, the V gene TRBV30; tentatively, D is TRBD1 (5 bases). Germline values: CDR1 GTSNPN, CDR2 SVGIG (reference sequence). Trimming took off 7 bases at V and 2 bases at J, with 21 bases between the two ends. The CDR3 spans 15 residues. The CDR3 nucleotides are TGTGCCTCAAGGGGCGGCCCCAGGATGCCCTACGAGCAGTACTTC. Its protein product is CASRGGPRMPYEQYF.

This clone was seen at least ten times. The rearrangement uses TRBV9 and TRBJ2-3; D not resolved. Trimming removed 0 bases from V and 3 bases from J, with 2 bases in between. This CDR3 is built from 12 residues. Per germline, CDR1 SGDLS and CDR2 YYNGEE. In DNA form, the CDR3 reads TGTGCCAGCAGCGTAGGAACAGATACGCAGTATTTT. Translation gives CASSVGTDTQYF.

This clone was counted a few times. V and J are TRBV28 and TRBJ2-2; D possibly matches TRBD1 or TRBD2 (5 bases each). With 8 bases removed from V and 9 bases from J, the gap between germline ends came to 19 bases. The CDR3 is 14 residues long. Germline CDR1 is MDHEN and CDR2 is SYDVKM. CDR3 residues: CASVVISGTWELFF. Written as DNA, the CDR3 is TGTGCCAGCGTCGTAATATCAGGGACCTGGGAGCTGTTTTTT. Full variable domain (outside the CDR3, taken from reference TRBV28 and TRBJ2-2): DVKVTQSSRYLVKRTGEKVFLECVQDMDHENMFWYRQDPGLGLRLIYFSYDVKMKEKGDIPEGYSVSREKKERFSLILESASTNQTSMYLCASVVISGTWELFFGEGSRLTVL.

The CDR3 reads CASTFLSGTDGYTF. CDR3 bases: TGTGCCAGCACCTTCCTGTCCGGGACAGATGGCTACACCTTC. The gene calls are TRBV7-9 and TRBJ1-2; 7 nucleotides match TRBD1. V trimming: 7 bases; J trimming: 6 bases; junction bases outside the gene matches: 11. CDR3 length: 14 residues. Germline V CDR1 and CDR2: SEHNR, FQNEAQ (reference sequence).

The chain carries TRBV11-2 and TRBJ2-1, with no clear D. V lost 1 base and J 9 bases, leaving 16 bases between the germline ends. Germline-derived CDR1 and CDR2 are SGHAT and FQNNGV. This CDR3 spans 15 amino acids. The CDR3 loop reads CASSLGVRPWTEQFF. The CDR3, as DNA: TGTGCCAGCAGCTTAGGAGTGAGACCGTGGACTGAGCAGTTCTTC.

This clone appeared once. The chain employs TRBV5-8 and TRBJ2-7; 10 bases map to TRBD1. The V gene end was trimmed by 0 bases and the J gene end by 6 bases; junction bases not matched to a gene: 3. The germline V gene encodes CDR1 SGHTS and CDR2 YDEGEE. The CDR3 is made up of 14 amino acids. The DNA of the CDR3 is TGTGCCAGCAGCTTGGTAGACAGGGGGCGCGAGCAGTACTTC. It specifies CASSLVDRGREQYF.

This clone is medium-sized. The genes are TRBV4-1 and TRBJ2-7; the D gene is possibly TRBD2 (5 bases). This CDR3 comprises 13 residues. Germline V CDR1 and CDR2: MGHRA, YSYEKL. V lost 0 bases and J lost 7, with 10 bases in between. CDR3 loop: CASSQEEAREQYF. The CDR3 DNA follows: TGCGCCAGCAGCCAAGAGGAGGCTAGGGAGCAGTACTTC.